Listed here is a single T cell receptor (beta chain). The CDR3 contains 13 residues. The V and J ends lost 5 bases and 7 bases, in that order; junction bases with no gene match: 5. From germline, CDR1 is SGHRS and CDR2 YFSETQ. The sample belongs to a study of blood T cell repertoires in COVID-19. The overall study: Both acute and convalescent COVID-19 samples were obtained from the United States, Italy and Spain. PBMCs, B-cell-depleted T cells, or T cells were the source of the cDNA or gDNA that made up the material.

As handled by the study authors: Amplification with reference gene primers provided the estimates of nucleated cell counts. TCRdb's table, derived via immunoSEQ multiplex PCR, lists solely in-frame clones and lacks some. The V and J calls and clone size were taken over from that table, and D and trimming were inferred from the DNA. The sample has over 55,000 clones; more than 75% are singletons. The V gene is TRBV5-1, the J gene TRBJ1-1; 10 positions match TRBD1. This TCR came from a man aged 45-60 years with active COVID-19. Specimen: peripheral blood. CDR3 region: CASSLGQGGEAFF. Written as DNA, the CDR3 is TGCGCCAGCAGTTTAGGACAGGGGGGTGAAGCTTTCTTT.